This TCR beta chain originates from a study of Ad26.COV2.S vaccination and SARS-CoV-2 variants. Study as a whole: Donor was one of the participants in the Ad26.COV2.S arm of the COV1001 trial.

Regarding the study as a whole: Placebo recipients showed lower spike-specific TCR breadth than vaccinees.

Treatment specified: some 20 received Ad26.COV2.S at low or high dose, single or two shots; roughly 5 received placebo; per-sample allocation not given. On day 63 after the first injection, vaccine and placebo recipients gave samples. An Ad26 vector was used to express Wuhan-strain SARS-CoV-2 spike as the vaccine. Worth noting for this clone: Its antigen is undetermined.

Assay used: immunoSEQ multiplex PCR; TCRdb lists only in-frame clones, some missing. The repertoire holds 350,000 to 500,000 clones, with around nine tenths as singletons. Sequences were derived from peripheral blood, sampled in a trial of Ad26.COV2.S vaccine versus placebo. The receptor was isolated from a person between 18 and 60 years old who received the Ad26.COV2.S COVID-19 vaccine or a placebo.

The CDR3 nucleotides read TGCAGTGCTAGTCAAGCCAACTCTGGAAACACCATATATTTT. Its protein product is CSASQANSGNTIYF. The chain couples TRBV20-1 to TRBJ1-3, with D unclear. The germline gives CDR1 DFQATT, CDR2 SNEGSKA (reference sequence). V lost 3 bases to trimming and J lost 0 bases, with 9 bases between them. This CDR3 region has 14 residues.